This T cell receptor (beta chain) is drawn from a study of T cell repertoires in cytomegalovirus infection. V lost 11 bases, J lost 5 bases, and 18 bases lay in between. CDR3 size: 13 residues. Germline V lookup: CDR1 MNHGY, CDR2 SAAAGT. In regard to this clonotype: Its antigen is currently unknown. A much larger clone lies one base from this, so it may be a read error.

Using its own MiXCR run on the reads, TCRdb lists one record per CDR3 protein. This sample has approximately 630,000 distinct CDR3 sequences, with 24% found just once. Whole-study findings and limits: There were HLA-C-restricted CMV-specific TCR beta clonotypes dominating the ex vivo response.

What was sequenced was CD8+ T cells from PBMCs. This sequence was found in a human donor in good health (CMV status not recorded). Some clones in this sample may be carry-over from other donors' samples. The chain uses TRBV6-8 and TRBJ2-5; maybe TRBD2 (6 bases). In DNA form, the CDR3 reads TGTGCCGGGAGGACTAACGGATGGGAGACCCAGTACTTC. This encodes CAGRTNGWETQYF.